The entry below gives a single T cell receptor beta chain sequence along with its context. What it recognizes is unknown. Data came from immunoSEQ multiplex PCR; TCRdb stores just in-frame clones and leaves some out. This table has about 710,000 clones, over 60% appearing once. With 5 bases removed from V and 8 bases from J, the gap between germline ends came to 21 bases. CDR1 SGHTA and CDR2 FQGNSA come from the germline V gene. CDR3 size: 15 residues. This entry comes from a study of shared clonotypes between healthy human individuals. The study's findings and limits: With a handful of donors compared, 5% to 5.5% of naive CD4 clonotypes were shared.

Sequencing was carried out using memory CD4+ T cells sorted from blood. Subset of the sample: CD45RA-negative fraction. J is TRBJ1-2 and V is TRBV7-2; tentatively, D is TRBD1 (5 bases). This receptor was taken from a woman aged 25 to 39 in good health. CDR3 in DNA: TGTGCCAGCAGCCCCTCCCCCGGGACCCGGCGGGGCTACACCTTC. This translates into CASSPSPGTRRGYTF.